This TCR beta chain was captured in a study of T cell changes during pregnancy in multiple sclerosis. The germline CDR1 and CDR2 sequences are MDHEN and SYDVKM. CDR3 length equals 14 residues. The V end lost 6 bases, the J end lost 2 bases, and 13 bases lay between the germline ends. Generated by immunoSEQ multiplex PCR, the TCRdb table keeps only in-frame clones and is missing some. The sample contains about 83,000 clones, roughly nine tenths of which appear only once. This chain joins TRBV28 and TRBJ2-5; a possible D gene is TRBD2 (6 bases). This receptor was obtained from a female donor in good health, serving as a control in a pregnancy study. Some clones in this sample may be carry-over from other donors' samples. Sample: PBMCs, taken in the first trimester of pregnancy. CDR3 nucleotide sequence: TGTGCCAGCAGGCGGGACCGGGGGCAAGAGACCCAGTACTTC. Its protein product is CASRRDRGQETQYF. The full variable domain, with the rest looked up from reference TRBV28 and TRBJ2-5, is DVKVTQSSRYLVKRTGEKVFLECVQDMDHENMFWYRQDPGLGLRLIYFSYDVKMKEKGDIPEGYSVSREKKERFSLILESASTNQTSMYLCASRRDRGQETQYFGPGTRLLVL.